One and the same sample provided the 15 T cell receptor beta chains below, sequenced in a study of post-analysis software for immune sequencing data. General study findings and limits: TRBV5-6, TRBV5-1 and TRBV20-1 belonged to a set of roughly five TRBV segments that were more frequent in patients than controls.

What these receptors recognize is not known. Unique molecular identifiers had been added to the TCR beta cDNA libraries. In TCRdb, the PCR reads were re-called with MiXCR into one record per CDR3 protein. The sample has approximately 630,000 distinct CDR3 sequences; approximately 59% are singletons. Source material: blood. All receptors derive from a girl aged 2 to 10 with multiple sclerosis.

CDR3 amino acids: CASTLRAGGFYEQYF. As DNA, the CDR3 is TGTGCCAGCACCCTTCGGGCAGGGGGCTTCTACGAGCAGTACTTC. The V gene is TRBV27, the J gene TRBJ2-7; 8 nucleotides match TRBD1. Looked up from germline, CDR1 is MNHEY and CDR2 is SMNVEV (reference sequence). With 7 bases clipped from V and 3 bases from J, the junction kept 11 bases outside the gene matches. The CDR3 is 15 residues long.

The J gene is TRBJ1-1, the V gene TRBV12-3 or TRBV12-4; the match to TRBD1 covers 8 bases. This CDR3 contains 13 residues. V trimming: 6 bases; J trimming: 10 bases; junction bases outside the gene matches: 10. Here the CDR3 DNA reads TGTGCCAGCAGCGCGTCAGGGGGCAGGGGAGCTTTCTTT. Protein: CASSASGGRGAFF.

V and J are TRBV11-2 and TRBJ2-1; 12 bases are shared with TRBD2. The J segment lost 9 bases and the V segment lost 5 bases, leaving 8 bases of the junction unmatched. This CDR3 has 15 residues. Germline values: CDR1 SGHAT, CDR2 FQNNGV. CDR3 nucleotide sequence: TGTGCCAGCAGCCCACCTAGCGGGGGGGTCAGTGAGCAGTTCTTC. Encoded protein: CASSPPSGGVSEQFF.

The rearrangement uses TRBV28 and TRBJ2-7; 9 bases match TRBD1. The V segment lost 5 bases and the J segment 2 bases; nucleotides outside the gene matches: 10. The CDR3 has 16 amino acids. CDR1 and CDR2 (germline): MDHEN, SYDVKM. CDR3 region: CASSPPGTGTPYEQYF. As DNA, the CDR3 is TGTGCCAGCAGTCCCCCCGGGACAGGGACGCCCTACGAGCAGTACTTC.

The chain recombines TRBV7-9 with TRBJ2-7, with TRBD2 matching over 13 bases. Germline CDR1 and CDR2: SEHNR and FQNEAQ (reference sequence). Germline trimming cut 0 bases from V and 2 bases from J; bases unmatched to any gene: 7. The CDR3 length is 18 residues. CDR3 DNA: TGTGCCAGCAGCTTAGCGAAGACTAGCGGGAGGAGGACCTACGAGCAGTACTTC. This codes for CASSLAKTSGRRTYEQYF.

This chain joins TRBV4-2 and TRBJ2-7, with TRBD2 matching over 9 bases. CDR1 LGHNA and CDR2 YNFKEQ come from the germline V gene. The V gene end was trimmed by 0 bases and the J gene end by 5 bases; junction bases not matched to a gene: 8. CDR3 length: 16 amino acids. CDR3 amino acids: CASSQEPAGGSDEQYF. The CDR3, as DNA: TGTGCCAGCAGCCAAGAACCGGCGGGAGGGTCTGACGAGCAGTACTTC.

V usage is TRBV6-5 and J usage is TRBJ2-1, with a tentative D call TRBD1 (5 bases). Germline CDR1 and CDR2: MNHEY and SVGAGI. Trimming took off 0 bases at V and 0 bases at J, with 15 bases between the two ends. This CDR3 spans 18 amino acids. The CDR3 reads CASSYSLGVVSSYNEQFF. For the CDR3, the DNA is TGTGCCAGCAGTTACTCCCTAGGGGTGGTGAGCTCCTACAATGAGCAGTTCTTC.

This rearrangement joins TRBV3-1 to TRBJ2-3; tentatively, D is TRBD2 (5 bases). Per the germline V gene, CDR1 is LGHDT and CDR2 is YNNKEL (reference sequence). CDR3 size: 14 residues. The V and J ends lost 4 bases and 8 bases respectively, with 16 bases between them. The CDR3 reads CASSPRTKAGTQYF. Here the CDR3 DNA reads TGTGCCAGCAGCCCCCGGACCAAGGCGGGTACGCAGTATTTT.

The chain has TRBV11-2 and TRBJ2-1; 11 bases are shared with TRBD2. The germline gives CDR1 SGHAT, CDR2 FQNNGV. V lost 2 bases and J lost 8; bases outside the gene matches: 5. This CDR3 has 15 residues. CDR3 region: CASSLLAGGVYEQFF. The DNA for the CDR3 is TGTGCCAGCAGCTTATTAGCGGGGGGGGTCTATGAGCAGTTCTTC. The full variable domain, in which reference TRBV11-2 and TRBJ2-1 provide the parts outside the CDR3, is EAGVAQSPRYKIIEKRQSVAFWCNPISGHATLYWYQQILGQGPKLLIQFQNNGVVDDSQLPKDRFSAERLKGVDSTLKIQPAKLEDSAVYLCASSLLAGGVYEQFFGPGTRLTVL.

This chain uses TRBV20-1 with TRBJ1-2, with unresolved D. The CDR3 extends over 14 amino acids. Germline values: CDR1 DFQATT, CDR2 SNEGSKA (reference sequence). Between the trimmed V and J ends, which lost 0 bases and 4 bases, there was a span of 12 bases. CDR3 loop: CSARDRRSPYGYTF. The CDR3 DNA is TGCAGTGCTAGAGATCGGCGATCTCCCTATGGCTACACCTTC.

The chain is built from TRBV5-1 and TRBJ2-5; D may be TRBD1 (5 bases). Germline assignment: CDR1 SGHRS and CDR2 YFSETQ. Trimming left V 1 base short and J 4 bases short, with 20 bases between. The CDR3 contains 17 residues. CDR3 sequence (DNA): TGCGCCAGCAGCTTGTATTTTCCGGCAGGGTCAGGAGAGACCCAGTACTTC. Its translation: CASSLYFPAGSGETQYF.

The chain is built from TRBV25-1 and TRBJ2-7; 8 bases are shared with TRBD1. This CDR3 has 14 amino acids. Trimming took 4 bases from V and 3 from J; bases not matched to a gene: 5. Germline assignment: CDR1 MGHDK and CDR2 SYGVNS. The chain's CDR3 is CASSGPTGDYEQYF. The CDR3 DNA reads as TGTGCCAGCAGTGGGCCGACAGGGGACTACGAGCAGTACTTC.

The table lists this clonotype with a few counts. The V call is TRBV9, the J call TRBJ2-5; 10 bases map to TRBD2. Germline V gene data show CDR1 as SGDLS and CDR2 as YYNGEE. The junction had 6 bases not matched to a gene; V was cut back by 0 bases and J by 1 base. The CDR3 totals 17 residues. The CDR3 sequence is CASSVAERGGTQETQYF. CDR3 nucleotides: TGTGCCAGCAGCGTAGCCGAGCGGGGGGGTACCCAAGAGACCCAGTACTTC.

CDR3 loop: CASSPRTSGGLSYNEQFF. The CDR3 bases are TGTGCCAGCAGCCCAAGGACTAGCGGGGGCTTGTCCTACAATGAGCAGTTCTTC. The chain links TRBV7-8 to TRBJ2-1; 13 bases agree with TRBD2. The CDR3 contains 18 residues. Trimming cost V 5 bases and J 1 base; bases outside gene matches: 8. Germline lookup yields CDR1 SGHVS and CDR2 FQNEAQ.

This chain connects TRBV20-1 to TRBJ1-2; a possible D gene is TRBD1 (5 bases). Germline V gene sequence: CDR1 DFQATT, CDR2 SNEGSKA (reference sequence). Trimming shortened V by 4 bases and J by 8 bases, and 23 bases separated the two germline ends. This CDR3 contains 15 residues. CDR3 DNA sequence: TGCAGTGCTATACGCCCGGTTGGGGGATGGTCGGGCTACACCTTC. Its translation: CSAIRPVGGWSGYTF.